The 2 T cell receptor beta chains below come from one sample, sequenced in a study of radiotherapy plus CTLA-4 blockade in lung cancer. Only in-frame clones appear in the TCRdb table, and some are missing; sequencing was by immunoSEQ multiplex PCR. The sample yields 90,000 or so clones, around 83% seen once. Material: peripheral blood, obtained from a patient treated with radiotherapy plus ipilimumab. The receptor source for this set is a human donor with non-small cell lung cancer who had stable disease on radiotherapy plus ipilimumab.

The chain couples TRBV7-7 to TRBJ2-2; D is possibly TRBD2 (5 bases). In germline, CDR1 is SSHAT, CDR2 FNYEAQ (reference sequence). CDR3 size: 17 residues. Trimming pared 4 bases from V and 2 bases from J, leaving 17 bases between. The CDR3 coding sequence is TGTGCCAGCAGCTCCCGGGGAACCCCTTTAAACACCGGGGAGCTGTTTTTT. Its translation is CASSSRGTPLNTGELFF.

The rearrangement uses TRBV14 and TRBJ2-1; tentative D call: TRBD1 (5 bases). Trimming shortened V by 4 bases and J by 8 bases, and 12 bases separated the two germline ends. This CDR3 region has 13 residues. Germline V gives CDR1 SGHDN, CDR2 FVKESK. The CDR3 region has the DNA TGTGCCAGCAGCCGCAGGGTCAAGCATGAGCAGTTCTTC. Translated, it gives CASSRRVKHEQFF.